The next 21 T cell receptor beta chains were all read from a single sample in a study of cytomegalovirus exposure and HLA in healthy donors. Primers: 60 Vbeta forward and 13 Jbeta reverse. The data were produced by immunoSEQ multiplex PCR, yet TCRdb's version contains in-frame clones alone and is incomplete. The table includes about 120,000 clones, 79% detected once. The sample taken for sequencing was PBMCs. The source of these receptors is a man aged 25 to 40 in good health and CMV-seropositive.

Worth noting for this clone: A read error may account for a junction end that differs from germline. The V gene is TRBV7-9, the J gene TRBJ1-4; D gene unclear. CDR3 size: 13 residues. Germline values: CDR1 SEHNR, CDR2 FQNEAQ (reference sequence). The CDR3 reads CSSRSQFYSELFF. CDR3 DNA: TGTTCCAGCAGGTCCCAGTTCTATAGCGAACTGTTTTTT.

The chain links TRBV9 to TRBJ2-1, with TRBD2 matching 7 bases. Germline loops: CDR1 SGDLS, CDR2 YYNGEE. There are 15 residues in the CDR3. With 0 bases clipped from V and 5 bases from J, the junction kept 5 bases outside the gene matches. The CDR3 loop reads CASSVVSGLDNEQFF. CDR3 nucleotide sequence: TGTGCCAGCAGCGTAGTTAGCGGGTTAGACAATGAGCAGTTCTTC.

The sample holds one count of this clone. This chain joins TRBV30 and TRBJ1-1; D may be TRBD1 (5 bases). The germline gives CDR1 GTSNPN, CDR2 SVGIG (reference sequence). Trimming removed 0 bases at V and 6 bases at J, with 14 bases between. CDR3 length: 14 amino acids. DNA of the CDR3: TGTGCCTGGAGTGTACTCCGGCAGGGCGCTGAAGCTTTCTTT. As protein: CAWSVLRQGAEAFF.

The chain joins TRBV27 to TRBJ2-3; 7 bases agree with TRBD2. Trimming cost V 7 bases and J 5 bases; bases outside gene matches: 9. This CDR3 comprises 14 residues. The germline gives CDR1 MNHEY, CDR2 SMNVEV (reference sequence). CDR3 protein: CASTTRGEGDTQYF. In nucleotides, the CDR3 is TGTGCCAGCACCACCCGGGGGGAAGGAGATACGCAGTATTTT.

The chain uses TRBV5-1 and TRBJ2-2, with D hard to call. Deletions cut 6 bases from V and 6 bases from J, with 9 bases between. CDR1 is SGHRS, CDR2 YFSETQ, per germline. This CDR3 contains 12 residues. CDR3 coding DNA: TGCGCCAGCAATTTCTCCCCCGGGGAGCTGTTTTTT. Its protein product is CASNFSPGELFF.

The chain employs TRBV7-9 and TRBJ1-1, with 7 bases identical to TRBD1. The V segment lost 3 bases and the J segment 0 bases; nucleotides outside the gene matches: 7. Germline values: CDR1 SEHNR, CDR2 FQNEAQ (reference sequence). This CDR3 contains 16 residues. CDR3 in DNA: TGTGCCAGCAGCTTGAGGAGGGGGCCTTTGAACACTGAAGCTTTCTTT. Its protein is CASSLRRGPLNTEAFF.

The chain carries TRBV6-5 and TRBJ2-5, with D perhaps matching TRBD1 (7 bases). Per the germline V gene, CDR1 is MNHEY and CDR2 is SVGAGI. The CDR3 spans 14 residues. V dropped 2 bases and J dropped 11 bases, with 18 bases sitting between them. The CDR3 is CASSYLAQGGEQYF. CDR3 DNA: TGTGCCAGCAGTTACCTCGCCCAGGGGGGTGAGCAGTACTTC.

The chain couples TRBV5-6 to TRBJ2-3; D is possibly TRBD2 (6 bases). The ends were cut back, 2 bases at V and 3 bases at J, with 19 bases in the middle. Looked up from germline, CDR1 is SGHDT and CDR2 is YYEEEE. There are 17 residues in the CDR3. The CDR3: CASSFFLFSGRTDTQYF. The CDR3 region has the DNA TGTGCCAGCAGCTTTTTTTTGTTTAGCGGACGAACAGATACGCAGTATTTT.

V is TRBV2 and J is TRBJ2-1; 7 nucleotides agree with TRBD1. Trimming took 6 bases from V and 5 from J; bases not matched to a gene: 4. The germline V gene encodes CDR1 SNHLY and CDR2 FYNNEI. The CDR3 totals 13 residues. The CDR3 DNA sequence: TGTGCCAGCAGCCTGGGACAGAACAATGAGCAGTTCTTC. Its protein is CASSLGQNNEQFF.

The chain recombines TRBV7-2 with TRBJ2-4, with D possibly matching TRBD2 (5 bases). This CDR3 comprises 15 residues. V lost 2 bases and J 7 bases, leaving 15 bases between the germline ends. Germline lookup yields CDR1 SGHTA and CDR2 FQGNSA. The DNA of the CDR3 is TGTGCCAGCAGCTTACAGGACGGGAATGGTAACATTCAGTACTTC. Amino acids: CASSLQDGNGNIQYF.

The V gene is TRBV19, the J gene TRBJ1-2, with TRBD1 matching 8 bases. CDR1 is LNHDA and CDR2 is SQIVND in the germline V gene (reference sequence). The length of the CDR3 is 14 residues. J was trimmed by 4 bases and V by 6 bases; bases with no gene match: 7. The DNA for the CDR3 is TGTGCCAGTAGCCCCACAGGGGGAGGCTATGGCTACACCTTC. Its translation is CASSPTGGGYGYTF.

This chain joins TRBV28 and TRBJ1-1, with 10 bases matching TRBD1. J was trimmed by 5 bases and V by 7 bases; bases with no gene match: 7. Per the germline V gene, CDR1 is MDHEN and CDR2 is SYDVKM. CDR3 size: 14 residues. The CDR3 region has the DNA TGTGCCAGCACCCTAGGGACAGGGGTGACTGAAGCTTTCTTT. This encodes CASTLGTGVTEAFF.

A few counts support this clone. This chain links TRBV5-1 with TRBJ2-6, with 13 bases fitting TRBD2. Germline V gene sequence: CDR1 SGHRS, CDR2 YFSETQ. Unmatched junction bases numbered 14, after V lost 4 bases and J lost 4 bases. This CDR3 spans 20 amino acids. CDR3 nucleotide sequence: TGCGCCAGCAGCAGAATAACTGGACTAGCGGGAGCCTTAGGGGCCAACGTCCTGACTTTC. Amino acids: CASSRITGLAGALGANVLTF. The entire variable domain, with the rest obtained from reference TRBV5-1 and TRBJ2-6, is as follows: KAGVTQTPRYLIKTRGQQVTLSCSPISGHRSVSWYQQTPGQGLQFLFEYFSETQRNKGNFPGRFSGRQFSNSRSEMNVSTLELGDSALYLCASSRITGLAGALGANVLTFGAGSRLTVL.

This clone was found a few times. The chain is built from TRBV7-9 and TRBJ2-1; D gene ambiguous. The germline V and J ends were trimmed by 5 bases and 5 bases, with 19 bases remaining between them. CDR1 SEHNR and CDR2 FQNEAQ come from the germline V gene (reference sequence). The length of the CDR3 is 16 residues. CDR3 coding DNA: TGTGCCAGCAGCCCCAGGTTGGGTCCCCTCCACAATGAGCAGTTCTTC. It codes for CASSPRLGPLHNEQFF.

V gene TRBV10-3 combines with J gene TRBJ2-1, with 15 bases aligning to TRBD2. The CDR3 sequence is 14 residues long. Germline CDR1 ENHRY, CDR2 SYGVKD. Trimming removed 7 bases from V and 15 bases from J; junction bases left unmatched: 10. CDR3 sequence reads: CAIKGTSGGTSVFF. The CDR3 DNA sequence: TGTGCCATCAAAGGGACTAGCGGGGGGACGAGCGTGTTCTTC.

A single count supports this clone. The V call is TRBV11-2, the J call TRBJ1-2, with D maybe TRBD1 (6 bases). Trimming stripped 6 bases from V and 4 bases from J, with 18 bases between. The germline V gene encodes CDR1 SGHAT and CDR2 FQNNGV. This CDR3 has 15 amino acids. CDR3 sequence reads: CASSSTQGYGYGYTF. The CDR3 nucleotides are TGTGCCAGCAGTTCCACGCAGGGGTACGGCTATGGCTACACCTTC.

The chain carries TRBV25-1 and TRBJ2-7; tentative D call: TRBD2 (5 bases). The CDR3 is 16 amino acids. V was clipped by 2 bases and J by 0 bases, with 14 bases between them. Germline assignment: CDR1 MGHDK and CDR2 SYGVNS. CDR3 residues: CASSEERAGGSYEQYF. In nucleotides, the CDR3 is TGTGCCAGCAGTGAAGAGAGGGCTGGCGGCTCCTACGAGCAGTACTTC.

The rearrangement joins TRBV2 to TRBJ2-7; TRBD1 agrees at 7 bases. Germline V lookup: CDR1 SNHLY, CDR2 FYNNEI. V gave up 3 bases and J gave up 0 bases; unmatched junction bases: 2. The CDR3 runs 14 residues. Written as DNA, the CDR3 is TGTGCCAGCAGTGACCAGGGGGTCTCCTACGAGCAGTACTTC. Protein sequence: CASSDQGVSYEQYF.

The chain combines TRBV4-3 with TRBJ1-1; D ambiguous. Germline V gives CDR1 LGHNA, CDR2 YSLEER. The CDR3 totals 15 residues. V shed 2 bases and J shed 4 bases, with 14 bases lying between them. Here the CDR3 reads CASSQPSRGSTEAFF. For the CDR3, the DNA is TGCGCCAGCAGCCAACCCTCCCGGGGAAGCACTGAAGCTTTCTTT.

This clone was observed once. This sequence joins TRBV7-9 and TRBJ1-6, with D tentatively TRBD1 (5 bases). The V end was cut by 3 bases, the J end by 4 bases, with 7 bases between. The CDR3 runs to 14 residues. The germline gives CDR1 SEHNR, CDR2 FQNEAQ (reference sequence). CDR3 sequence: CASSLGTYNSPLHF. CDR3 DNA: TGTGCCAGCAGCTTGGGGACTTATAATTCACCCCTCCACTTT.

The chain links TRBV11-3 to TRBJ1-5, with no clear D. Germline values: CDR1 SGHNT, CDR2 YENEEA. The CDR3 is 13 residues long. Trimming took 2 bases from V and 0 from J, leaving 2 bases between them. CDR3 sequence (DNA): TGTGCCAGCAGCTTACGTAGCAATCAGCCCCAGCATTTT. This translates into CASSLRSNQPQHF.